The rows below give T cell receptor beta chains drawn from one sample of a study of blood T cell repertoires in COVID-19. The method was immunoSEQ multiplex PCR; TCRdb's version includes in-frame clones alone and lacks a portion of them. The profile shows around 65,000 clones, under 85% of them singletons. The specimen sequenced was peripheral blood. The receptor source for this set is a man in his fifties or sixties with acute or convalescent COVID-19. CDR3s include the opening cysteine and the closing phenylalanine or tryptophan. D genes are given only for firm matches. Size tells how often a clone was seen (once, few, many) or the class of an expanded clone, and some rows leave it out.

j_gene: TRBJ2-2
abundance: -
v_gene: TRBV7-7
d_gene: TRBD1
CDR3aa: CASSYGQGTGELFF
CDR3nt: TGTGCTAGCAGCTACGGACAGGGCACCGGGGAGCTGTTTTTT

j_gene: TRBJ2-7
abundance: -
v_gene: TRBV5-1
d_gene: TRBD2
CDR3aa: CASSLAGGISYEQYF
CDR3nt: TGCGCCAGCAGCTTGGCCGGGGGGATTTCCTACGAGCAGTACTTC

j_gene: TRBJ1-2
abundance: -
v_gene: TRBV2
d_gene: TRBD1
CDR3aa: CASSWTGHNYGYTF
CDR3nt: TGTGCCAGCAGCTGGACAGGACACAACTATGGCTACACCTTC

j_gene: TRBJ1-1
abundance: -
v_gene: TRBV5-5
d_gene: -
CDR3aa: CASSLRVPNTEAFF
CDR3nt: TGTGCCAGCAGCCTAAGAGTTCCGAACACTGAAGCTTTCTTT

j_gene: TRBJ2-7
abundance: -
v_gene: TRBV10-3
d_gene: -
CDR3aa: CAISGTAPTYEQYF
CDR3nt: TGTGCCATCAGTGGGACAGCTCCTACCTACGAGCAGTACTTC

j_gene: TRBJ2-7
abundance: few
v_gene: TRBV7-9
d_gene: TRBD2
CDR3aa: CASSSSGGYEQYF
CDR3nt: TGTGCCAGCAGTAGTAGCGGGGGCTACGAGCAGTACTTC

j_gene: TRBJ1-2
abundance: -
v_gene: TRBV6-5
d_gene: -
CDR3aa: CASSRGGNYGYTF
CDR3nt: TGTGCCAGCAGCCGGGGGGGTAACTATGGCTACACCTTC

j_gene: TRBJ2-5
abundance: -
v_gene: TRBV5-4
d_gene: -
CDR3aa: CASSFYFIETQYF
CDR3nt: TGTGCCAGCAGCTTCTACTTCATCGAGACCCAGTACTTC

j_gene: TRBJ1-5
abundance: -
v_gene: TRBV16
d_gene: TRBD1
CDR3aa: CASSRTGLQPQHF
CDR3nt: TGTGCCAGCAGCCGGACAGGTCTTCAGCCCCAGCATTTT

j_gene: TRBJ2-5
abundance: -
v_gene: TRBV7-2
d_gene: -
CDR3aa: CASSPTDTQETQYF
CDR3nt: TGTGCCAGCAGCCCGACAGATACACAAGAGACCCAGTACTTC

j_gene: TRBJ2-2
abundance: -
v_gene: TRBV10-1
d_gene: TRBD1
CDR3aa: CASSDRRDRGSGELFF
CDR3nt: TGCGCCAGCAGTGATCGCCGGGACAGGGGGTCCGGGGAGCTGTTTTTT

j_gene: TRBJ1-1
abundance: -
v_gene: TRBV7-9
d_gene: TRBD1
CDR3aa: CASSIGTGFITEAFF
CDR3nt: TGTGCCAGCAGCATCGGGACAGGGTTTATTACTGAAGCTTTCTTT

j_gene: TRBJ2-7
abundance: -
v_gene: TRBV5-4
d_gene: -
CDR3aa: CASSLYSEQYF
CDR3nt: TGTGCCAGCAGCTTGTATTCCGAGCAGTACTTC

j_gene: TRBJ1-5
abundance: -
v_gene: TRBV6-5
d_gene: TRBD1
CDR3aa: CASSYKGAEDQPQHF
CDR3nt: TGTGCCAGCAGTTACAAGGGGGCTGAAGATCAGCCCCAGCATTTT

j_gene: TRBJ1-5
abundance: -
v_gene: TRBV27
d_gene: -
CDR3aa: CASTDINSNQPQHF
CDR3nt: TGTGCCAGCACGGACATCAATAGCAATCAGCCCCAGCATTTT

j_gene: TRBJ2-2
abundance: few
v_gene: TRBV4-1
d_gene: TRBD2
CDR3aa: CASSPQRGSNTGELFF
CDR3nt: TGCGCCAGCAGCCCGCAGCGGGGTTCGAACACCGGGGAGCTGTTTTTT

j_gene: TRBJ1-2
abundance: -
v_gene: TRBV24-1
d_gene: -
CDR3aa: CATSVSTGLYGYTF
CDR3nt: TGTGCCACCAGTGTCTCAACAGGATTATATGGCTACACCTTC

j_gene: TRBJ2-7
abundance: -
v_gene: TRBV10-1
d_gene: -
CDR3aa: CASRRDRGPYEQYF
CDR3nt: TGCGCCAGCAGAAGAGACCGGGGTCCCTACGAGCAGTACTTC

j_gene: TRBJ2-7
abundance: -
v_gene: TRBV14
d_gene: -
CDR3aa: CASSQLGSSYEQYF
CDR3nt: TGTGCCAGCAGCCAACTAGGGAGCTCCTACGAGCAGTACTTC

j_gene: TRBJ1-5
abundance: -
v_gene: TRBV10-3
d_gene: TRBD1
CDR3aa: CAISDFGIGQGHNQPQHF
CDR3nt: TGTGCCATCAGTGATTTCGGTATTGGACAGGGCCACAATCAGCCCCAGCATTTT

j_gene: TRBJ2-7
abundance: -
v_gene: TRBV6-5
d_gene: TRBD1
CDR3aa: CASMVMQGAYEQYF
CDR3nt: TGTGCCAGCATGGTCATGCAGGGGGCCTACGAGCAGTACTTC

j_gene: TRBJ1-2
abundance: few
v_gene: TRBV9
d_gene: -
CDR3aa: CASREIGGFYGYTF
CDR3nt: TGTGCCAGCAGAGAGATAGGGGGATTCTATGGCTACACCTTC

j_gene: TRBJ2-4
abundance: -
v_gene: TRBV29-1
d_gene: TRBD2
CDR3aa: CSVESDSGRNIQYF
CDR3nt: TGCAGCGTTGAAAGTGACAGCGGGAGAAACATTCAGTACTTC

j_gene: TRBJ1-1
abundance: once
v_gene: TRBV5-1
d_gene: -
CDR3aa: CASSLREKPNEAFF
CDR3nt: TGCGCCAGCAGCTTGAGAGAGAAACCTAACGAAGCTTTCTTT

j_gene: TRBJ1-2
abundance: -
v_gene: TRBV5-6
d_gene: -
CDR3aa: CASSLGVRADYGYTF
CDR3nt: TGTGCCAGCAGCTTGGGAGTGCGGGCGGACTATGGCTACACCTTC

j_gene: TRBJ1-3
abundance: -
v_gene: TRBV3-1/TRBV3-2
d_gene: TRBD1
CDR3aa: CASSQGGQMGNTIYF
CDR3nt: TGTGCCAGCAGCCAAGGGGGACAGATGGGAAACACCATATATTTT

j_gene: TRBJ1-2
abundance: -
v_gene: TRBV15
d_gene: -
CDR3aa: CATSRDRTAYYGYTF
CDR3nt: TGTGCCACCAGCAGAGATCGGACAGCCTACTATGGCTACACCTTC

j_gene: TRBJ1-2
abundance: -
v_gene: TRBV6-5
d_gene: TRBD1
CDR3aa: CASSPKTGAGYGYTF
CDR3nt: TGTGCCAGCAGTCCGAAAACAGGGGCGGGCTATGGCTACACCTTC

j_gene: TRBJ1-2
abundance: -
v_gene: TRBV19
d_gene: TRBD1
CDR3aa: CASRAWDRVFDGYTF
CDR3nt: TGTGCCAGTAGAGCTTGGGACAGGGTATTCGATGGCTACACCTTC

j_gene: TRBJ1-6
abundance: -
v_gene: TRBV27
d_gene: -
CDR3aa: CASFPGGGVVSPLHF
CDR3nt: TGTGCCAGCTTCCCGGGCGGAGGAGTGGTATCACCCCTCCACTTT

j_gene: TRBJ1-6
abundance: few
v_gene: TRBV6-5
d_gene: TRBD1
CDR3aa: CASSSRQGTPLHF
CDR3nt: TGTGCCAGCAGTTCCCGACAGGGGACACCCCTCCACTTT

j_gene: TRBJ1-5
abundance: once
v_gene: TRBV7-9
d_gene: TRBD1
CDR3aa: CASSLGTGRFNQPQHF
CDR3nt: TGTGCCAGCAGCTTAGGGACAGGGCGGTTCAATCAGCCCCAGCATTTT

j_gene: TRBJ1-2
abundance: -
v_gene: TRBV29-1
d_gene: -
CDR3aa: CSVPRQGSGYTF
CDR3nt: TGCAGCGTCCCCCGGCAGGGCAGTGGCTACACCTTC

j_gene: TRBJ2-1
abundance: -
v_gene: TRBV11-3
d_gene: -
CDR3aa: CASSLDTGVSSNEQFF
CDR3nt: TGTGCCAGCAGCTTAGATACGGGGGTAAGCAGCAATGAGCAGTTCTTC

j_gene: TRBJ1-5
abundance: -
v_gene: TRBV7-2
d_gene: -
CDR3aa: CASSFQGQPQHF
CDR3nt: TGTGCCAGCAGCTTTCAGGGTCAGCCCCAGCATTTT

j_gene: TRBJ2-1
abundance: once
v_gene: TRBV3-1/TRBV3-2
d_gene: -
CDR3aa: CASSPGLLYNEQFF
CDR3nt: TGTGCCAGCAGCCCGGGGTTACTTTACAATGAGCAGTTCTTC

j_gene: TRBJ1-1
abundance: -
v_gene: TRBV30
d_gene: TRBD1
CDR3aa: CAWSATGVTEAFF
CDR3nt: TGTGCCTGGAGCGCGACAGGGGTCACTGAAGCTTTCTTT

j_gene: TRBJ1-5
abundance: many
v_gene: TRBV9
d_gene: -
CDR3aa: CASSVALREGPNQPQHF
CDR3nt: TGTGCCAGCAGCGTAGCGCTCAGGGAAGGGCCGAATCAGCCCCAGCATTTT

j_gene: TRBJ1-2
abundance: -
v_gene: TRBV19
d_gene: -
CDR3aa: CASSINAGYGYTF
CDR3nt: TGTGCCAGTAGTATCAACGCAGGGTATGGCTACACCTTC

j_gene: TRBJ1-2
abundance: -
v_gene: TRBV10-3
d_gene: -
CDR3aa: CAIGEGLNFGGYTF
CDR3nt: TGTGCCATCGGGGAGGGACTCAACTTTGGTGGCTACACCTTC